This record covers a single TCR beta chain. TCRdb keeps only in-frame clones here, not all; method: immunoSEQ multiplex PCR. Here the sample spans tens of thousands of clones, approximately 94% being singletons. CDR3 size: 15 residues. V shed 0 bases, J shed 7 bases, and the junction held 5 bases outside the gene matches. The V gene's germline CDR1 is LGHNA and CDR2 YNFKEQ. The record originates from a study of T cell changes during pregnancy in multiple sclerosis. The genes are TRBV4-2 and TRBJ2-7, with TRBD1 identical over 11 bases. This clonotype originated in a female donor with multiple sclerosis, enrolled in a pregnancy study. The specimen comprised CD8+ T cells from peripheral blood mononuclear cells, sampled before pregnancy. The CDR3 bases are TGTGCCAGCAGCCAAGAATCTGGGACAGGGGGTGAGCAGTACTTC. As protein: CASSQESGTGGEQYF.